The source of this T cell receptor (beta chain) is a study of Graves' ophthalmopathy and Graves' hyperthyroidism. For the study at large: Ophthalmopathy absent within 18 months of follow-up marked hyperthyroidism as stable.

As to this clonotype: Antigen unknown.

Study results and limitations: Thyroid clonotypes that were expanded above 0.001 frequency mostly also appeared in blood. The model achieved roughly 66% sensitivity and around 72% specificity for ophthalmopathy progression.

The authors amplified TCR beta CDR3 regions, and they did so from RNA transcripts for repertoire sequencing. RT-PCR in the first round used HTBI primers; a second-round multiplex PCR followed. TCRdb passed the multiplex PCR reads through MiXCR, listing each CDR3 protein once. The table shows a few hundred thousand distinct CDR3 sequences, with roughly 40% occurring only once. With 4 bases clipped from V and 5 bases from J, the junction kept 6 bases outside the gene matches. The CDR3 totals 14 residues. Per the germline V gene, CDR1 is SQVTM and CDR2 is ANQGSEA. The source of this sequence is an adult man with Graves' hyperthyroidism. Material for sequencing was peripheral blood or thyroid tissue (not recorded which). This chain links TRBV29-1 with TRBJ2-1; 9 bases line up with TRBD1. The CDR3 loop is CSVAGTGFDNEQFF. The CDR3 nucleotides are TGCAGCGTTGCCGGGACAGGGTTCGACAATGAGCAGTTCTTC.